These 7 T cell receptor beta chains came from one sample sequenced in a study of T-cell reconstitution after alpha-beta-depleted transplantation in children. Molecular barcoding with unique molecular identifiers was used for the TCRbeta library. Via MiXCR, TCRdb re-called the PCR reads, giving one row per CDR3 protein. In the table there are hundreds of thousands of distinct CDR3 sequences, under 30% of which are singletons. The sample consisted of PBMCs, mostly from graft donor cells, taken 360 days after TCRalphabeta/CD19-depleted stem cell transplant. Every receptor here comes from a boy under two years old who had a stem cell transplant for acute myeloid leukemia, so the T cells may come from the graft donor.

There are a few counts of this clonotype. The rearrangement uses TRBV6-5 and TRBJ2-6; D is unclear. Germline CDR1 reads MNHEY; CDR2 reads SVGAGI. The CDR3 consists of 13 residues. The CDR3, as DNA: TGTGCGGGCAAATACTCTGGGGCCAACGTCCTGACTTTC. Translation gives CAGKYSGANVLTF.

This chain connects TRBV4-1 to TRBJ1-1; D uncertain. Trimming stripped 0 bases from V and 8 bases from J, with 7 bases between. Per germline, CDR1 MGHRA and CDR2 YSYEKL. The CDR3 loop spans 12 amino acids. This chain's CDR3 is CASSQDSQEAFF. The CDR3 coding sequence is TGCGCCAGCAGCCAAGATTCCCAGGAAGCTTTCTTT.

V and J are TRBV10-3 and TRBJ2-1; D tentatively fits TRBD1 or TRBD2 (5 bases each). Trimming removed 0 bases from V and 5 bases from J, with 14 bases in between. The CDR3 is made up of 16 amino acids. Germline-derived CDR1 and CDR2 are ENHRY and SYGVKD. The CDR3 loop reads CAISESNGDVDNEQFF. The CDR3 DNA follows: TGTGCCATCAGTGAGTCGAACGGGGACGTCGACAATGAGCAGTTCTTC.

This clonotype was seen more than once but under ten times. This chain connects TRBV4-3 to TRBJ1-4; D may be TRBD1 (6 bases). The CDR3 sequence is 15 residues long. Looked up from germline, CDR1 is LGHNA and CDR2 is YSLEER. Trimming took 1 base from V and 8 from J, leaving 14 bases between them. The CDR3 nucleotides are TGCGCCAGCAGCCAAGGCGTCAGGACAGCCGAAAAACTGTTTTTT. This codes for CASSQGVRTAEKLFF.

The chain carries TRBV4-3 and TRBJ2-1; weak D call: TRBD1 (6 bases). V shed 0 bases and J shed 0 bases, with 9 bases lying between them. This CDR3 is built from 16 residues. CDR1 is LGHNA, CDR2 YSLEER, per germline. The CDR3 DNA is TGCGCCAGCAGCCAAGAAATGGGGGCCTCCTACAATGAGCAGTTCTTC. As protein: CASSQEMGASYNEQFF.

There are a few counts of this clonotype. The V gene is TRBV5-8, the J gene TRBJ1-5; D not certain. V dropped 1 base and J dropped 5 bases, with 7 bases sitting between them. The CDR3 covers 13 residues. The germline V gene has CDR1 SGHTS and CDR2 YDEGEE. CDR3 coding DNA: TGTGCCAGCAGCTTGTACGAAGATCAGCCCCAGCATTTT. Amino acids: CASSLYEDQPQHF. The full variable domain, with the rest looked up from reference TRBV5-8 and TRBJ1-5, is EAGVTQSPTHLIKTRGQQATLRCSPISGHTSVYWYQQALGLGLQFLLWYDEGEERNRGNFPPRFSGRQFPNYSSELNVNALELEDSALYLCASSLYEDQPQHFGDGTRLSIL.

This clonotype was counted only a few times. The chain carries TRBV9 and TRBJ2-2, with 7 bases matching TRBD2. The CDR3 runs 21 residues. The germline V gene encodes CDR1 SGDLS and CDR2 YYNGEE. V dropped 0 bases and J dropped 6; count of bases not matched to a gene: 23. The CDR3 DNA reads TGTGCCAGCAGCGTAGGGGGGGGTTCAGGTTCCCCACTAGCCAGGGCCGGGGAGCTGTTTTTT. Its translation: CASSVGGGSGSPLARAGELFF.